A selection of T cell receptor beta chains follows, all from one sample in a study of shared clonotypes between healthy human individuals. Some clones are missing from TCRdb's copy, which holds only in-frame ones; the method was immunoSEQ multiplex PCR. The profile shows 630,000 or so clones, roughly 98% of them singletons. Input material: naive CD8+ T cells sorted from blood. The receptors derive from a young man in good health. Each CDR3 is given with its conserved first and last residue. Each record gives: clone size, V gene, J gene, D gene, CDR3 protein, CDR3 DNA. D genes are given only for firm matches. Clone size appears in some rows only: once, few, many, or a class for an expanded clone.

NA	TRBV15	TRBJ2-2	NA	CATTPLEGGLNTGELFF	TGTGCCACCACCCCGTTGGAAGGGGGGTTGAACACCGGGGAGCTGTTTTTT
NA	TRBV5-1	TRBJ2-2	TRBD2	CASSGGENTGELFF	TGCGCCAGCTCGGGGGGAGAGAACACCGGGGAGCTGTTTTTT
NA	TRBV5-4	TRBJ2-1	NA	CASSLGGEQFF	TGTGCCAGCAGCTTGGGAGGTGAGCAGTTCTTC
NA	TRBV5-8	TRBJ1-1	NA	CASRGDRGTEAFF	TGTGCCAGCAGGGGGGACCGTGGCACTGAAGCTTTCTTT
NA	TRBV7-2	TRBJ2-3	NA	CASSLIMGGYTDTQYF	TGTGCCAGCAGCTTAATCATGGGCGGGTACACAGATACGCAGTATTTT
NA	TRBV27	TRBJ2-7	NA	CASSPQGLSYEQYF	TGTGCCAGCAGCCCTCAGGGATTGTCCTACGAGCAGTACTTC
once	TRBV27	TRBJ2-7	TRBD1	CASSSKTGGIDEQYF	TGTGCCAGCAGTTCGAAGACAGGGGGGATCGACGAGCAGTACTTC
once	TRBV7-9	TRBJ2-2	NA	CASSLRGTGELFF	TGTGCCAGCAGCTTACGTGGCACCGGGGAGCTGTTTTTT
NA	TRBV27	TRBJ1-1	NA	CASSSYTGGANTEAFF	TGTGCCAGCAGTTCGTATACGGGGGGCGCGAACACTGAAGCTTTCTTT
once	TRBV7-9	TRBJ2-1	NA	CASSGDEQFF	TGTGCCAGCTCCGGGGATGAGCAGTTCTTC
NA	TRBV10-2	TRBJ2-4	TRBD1	CASSEVRDRRNIQYF	TGCGCCAGCAGTGAGGTGCGGGACAGGAGAAACATTCAGTACTTC
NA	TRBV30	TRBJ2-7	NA	CAWRHFTHEQYF	TGTGCCTGGAGACACTTCACTCACGAGCAGTACTTC
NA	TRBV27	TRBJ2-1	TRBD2	CASSHNPQREGVNEQFF	TGTGCCAGCAGTCACAACCCTCAGCGGGAGGGGGTCAATGAGCAGTTCTTC
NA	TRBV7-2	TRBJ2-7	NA	CASSTADSRWEQYF	TGTGCCAGCAGCACCGCGGACAGCCGGTGGGAGCAGTACTTC
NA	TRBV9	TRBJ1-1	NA	CASSVASKGPDTEAFF	TGTGCCAGCAGCGTAGCTAGTAAGGGGCCGGACACTGAAGCTTTCTTT
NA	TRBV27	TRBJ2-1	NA	CASSPLADSSYNEQFF	TGTGCCAGCAGTCCCCTAGCGGACAGCTCCTACAATGAGCAGTTCTTC
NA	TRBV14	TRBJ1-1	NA	CASSQEVSSVAQPEAFF	TGTGCCAGCAGCCAAGAGGTCAGTTCGGTGGCGCAACCTGAAGCTTTCTTT
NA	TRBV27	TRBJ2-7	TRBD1	CASSETDPRTGNYEQYF	TGTGCCAGCAGCGAGACTGACCCTCGGACAGGTAACTACGAGCAGTACTTC
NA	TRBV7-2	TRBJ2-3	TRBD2	CASSHSLALSTDTQYF	TGTGCCAGCAGCCACTCACTAGCGCTAAGCACAGATACGCAGTATTTT
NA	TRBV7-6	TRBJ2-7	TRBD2	CASSFRVTSGSYEQYF	TGTGCCAGCAGCTTCAGGGTAACTAGCGGGAGCTACGAGCAGTACTTC
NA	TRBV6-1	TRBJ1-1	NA	CASSEAPSGLLTEAFF	TGTGCCAGCAGTGAAGCGCCTTCGGGCTTACTCACTGAAGCTTTCTTT
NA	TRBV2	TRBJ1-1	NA	CASSEVPQAMMNTEAFF	TGTGCCAGCAGTGAAGTTCCGCAGGCGATGATGAACACTGAAGCTTTCTTT
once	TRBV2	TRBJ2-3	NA	CASTPAALGEKGSTDTQYF	TGTGCCAGCACACCGGCGGCGTTGGGGGAGAAGGGGTCCACAGATACGCAGTATTTT
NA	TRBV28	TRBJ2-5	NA	CASSLDHGAGWETQYF	TGTGCCAGCAGTTTGGATCACGGGGCCGGTTGGGAGACCCAGTACTTC
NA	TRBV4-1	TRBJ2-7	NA	CASSQFLVPYEQYF	TGCGCCAGCAGCCAATTTCTGGTGCCCTACGAGCAGTACTTC
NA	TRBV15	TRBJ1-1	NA	CATSIGAWNTEAFF	TGTGCCACCAGCATTGGGGCTTGGAACACTGAAGCTTTCTTT
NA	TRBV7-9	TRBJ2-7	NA	CASSPRGGVEQYF	TGTGCCAGCAGCCCAAGGGGCGGGGTCGAGCAGTACTTC
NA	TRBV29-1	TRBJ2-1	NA	CSVDSSGRRNEQFF	TGCAGCGTTGATTCATCAGGGCGGAGGAATGAGCAGTTCTTC
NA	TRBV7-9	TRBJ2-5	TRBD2	CASSPHWREGQETQYF	TGTGCCAGCAGCCCTCATTGGCGGGAGGGCCAAGAGACCCAGTACTTC
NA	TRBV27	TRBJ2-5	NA	CASSLVNEQETQYF	TGTGCCAGCAGTTTGGTCAACGAGCAAGAGACCCAGTACTTC
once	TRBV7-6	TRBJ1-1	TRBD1	CASRPTGGRENTEAFF	TGTGCCAGCAGACCGACAGGGGGGAGGGAGAACACTGAAGCTTTCTTT
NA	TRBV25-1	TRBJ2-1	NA	CASSESNRAAGEQFF	TGTGCCAGCAGTGAATCGAACCGAGCGGCAGGTGAGCAGTTCTTC
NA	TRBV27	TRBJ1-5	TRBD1	CASSRDSTPPQHF	TGTGCCAGCAGCAGGGACAGTACGCCGCCCCAGCATTTT
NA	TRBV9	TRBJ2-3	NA	CASTPDTQYF	TGTGCCAGCACGCCTGATACGCAGTATTTT
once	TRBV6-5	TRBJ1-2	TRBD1	CASGGTEANYGYTF	TGTGCCAGCGGTGGGACAGAAGCTAACTATGGCTACACCTTC
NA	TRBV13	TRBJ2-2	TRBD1	CASSIGGQHLIGELFF	TGTGCCAGCAGCATAGGGGGACAGCACCTTATCGGGGAGCTGTTTTTT
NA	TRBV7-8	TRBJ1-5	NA	CASSLAFGGKGRPQHF	TGTGCCAGCAGCTTAGCGTTTGGAGGGAAAGGGAGGCCCCAGCATTTT
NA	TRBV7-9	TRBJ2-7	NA	CASSRGQNGFHEQYF	TGTGCCAGCAGCCGCGGGCAGAACGGCTTCCACGAGCAGTACTTC
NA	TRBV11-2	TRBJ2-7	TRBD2	CASSPTRTSGRVLGEQYF	TGTGCCAGCAGCCCGACACGGACTAGCGGGAGAGTGTTGGGGGAGCAGTACTTC
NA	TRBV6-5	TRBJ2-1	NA	CASSYADLNEQFF	TGTGCCAGCAGTTACGCGGACCTCAATGAGCAGTTCTTC
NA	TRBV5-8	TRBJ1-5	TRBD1	CASRQDRGIQPQHF	TGTGCCAGCAGACAAGACAGGGGGATTCAGCCCCAGCATTTT